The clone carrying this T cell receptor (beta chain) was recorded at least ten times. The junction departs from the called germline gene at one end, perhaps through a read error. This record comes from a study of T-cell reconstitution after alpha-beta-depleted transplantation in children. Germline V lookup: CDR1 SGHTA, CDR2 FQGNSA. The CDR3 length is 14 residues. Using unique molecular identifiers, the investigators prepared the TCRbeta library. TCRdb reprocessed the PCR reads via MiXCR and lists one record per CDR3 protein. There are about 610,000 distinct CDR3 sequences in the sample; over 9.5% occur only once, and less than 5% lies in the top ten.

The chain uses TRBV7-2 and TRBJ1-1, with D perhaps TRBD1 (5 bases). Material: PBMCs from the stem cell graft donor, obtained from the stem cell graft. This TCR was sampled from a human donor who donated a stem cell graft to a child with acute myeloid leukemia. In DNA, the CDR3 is TGTGCCAACAGCTTTAGGGGCGCTGAAAATGAAGCTTTCTTT. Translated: CANSFRGAENEAFF.